This entry lists 3 T cell receptor beta chains sequenced from one sample in a study of OX40 agonist ivuxolimab in advanced cancers. Sequenced by immunoSEQ multiplex PCR; TCRdb stores in-frame clones only, minus some. This table holds about 33,000 clones, 84% found once. Here the sequenced sample was CD4+ or CD8+ T cells sorted from blood, taken in a trial of the OX40 agonist ivuxolimab. All receptors derive from an adult with an advanced solid tumor such as melanoma, head and neck, liver or kidney cancer.

This clone turned up a few times. The chain recombines TRBV30 with TRBJ1-1; D call uncertain. V lost 3 bases and J 0 bases, leaving 5 bases between the germline ends. There are 12 residues in the CDR3. In germline, CDR1 is GTSNPN, CDR2 SVGIG (reference sequence). The CDR3 DNA sequence: TGTGCCTGGAGACAGTTGAACACTGAAGCTTTCTTT. Translation gives CAWRQLNTEAFF.

This clone showed up just a few times. The chain recombines TRBV9 with TRBJ2-3; 10 nucleotides align to TRBD1. CDR3 length: 15 amino acids. The germline V gene encodes CDR1 SGDLS and CDR2 YYNGEE. The V segment lost 0 bases and the J segment 4 bases; nucleotides outside the gene matches: 2. The CDR3 here is CASSVDDRGPDTQYF. The CDR3 region has the DNA TGTGCCAGCAGCGTAGACGACAGGGGGCCAGATACGCAGTATTTT.

The chain has TRBV18 and TRBJ2-1; D ambiguous. The CDR3 contains 11 residues. V was clipped by 5 bases and J by 8 bases, with 7 bases between them. Per germline, CDR1 KGHSH and CDR2 LQKENI. In nucleotides, the CDR3 is TGTGCCAGCTCATATTCCGATGAGCAGTTCTTC. Its protein is CASSYSDEQFF. The whole variable domain, filled in from reference TRBV18 and TRBJ2-1, reads NAGVMQNPRHLVRRRGQEARLRCSPMKGHSHVYWYRQLPEEGLKFMVYLQKENIIDESGMPKERFSAEFPKEGPSILRIQQVVRGDSAAYFCASSYSDEQFFGPGTRLTVL.